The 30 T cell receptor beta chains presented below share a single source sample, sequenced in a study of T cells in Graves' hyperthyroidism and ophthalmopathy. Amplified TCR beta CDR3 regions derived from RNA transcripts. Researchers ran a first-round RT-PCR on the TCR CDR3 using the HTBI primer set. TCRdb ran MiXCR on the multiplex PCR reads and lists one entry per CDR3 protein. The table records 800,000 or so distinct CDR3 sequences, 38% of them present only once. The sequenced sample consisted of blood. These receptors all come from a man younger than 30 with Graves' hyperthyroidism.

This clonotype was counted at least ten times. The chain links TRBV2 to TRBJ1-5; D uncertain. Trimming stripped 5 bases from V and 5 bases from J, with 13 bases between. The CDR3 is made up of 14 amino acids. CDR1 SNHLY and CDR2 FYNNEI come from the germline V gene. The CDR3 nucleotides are TGTGCCAGCAGTTGGTCCGGACTGGATCAGCCCCAGCATTTT. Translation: CASSWSGLDQPQHF.

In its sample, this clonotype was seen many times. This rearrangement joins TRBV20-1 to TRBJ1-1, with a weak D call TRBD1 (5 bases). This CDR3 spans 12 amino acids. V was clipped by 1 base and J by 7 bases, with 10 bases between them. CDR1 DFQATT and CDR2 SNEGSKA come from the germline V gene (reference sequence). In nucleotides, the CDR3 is TGCAGTGCTAGAGCGTTGGGGGGTGAAGCTTTCTTT. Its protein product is CSARALGGEAFF.

The chain's CDR3 is CASSPPGQGDYEQYF. For the CDR3, the DNA is TGTGCCAGCAGCCCCCCAGGACAGGGTGATTACGAGCAGTACTTC. V gene TRBV7-9 combines with J gene TRBJ2-7, with TRBD1 matching over 8 bases. The germline V gene encodes CDR1 SEHNR and CDR2 FQNEAQ (reference sequence). Trimming cost V 5 bases and J 4 bases; bases outside gene matches: 10. The CDR3 runs to 15 residues.

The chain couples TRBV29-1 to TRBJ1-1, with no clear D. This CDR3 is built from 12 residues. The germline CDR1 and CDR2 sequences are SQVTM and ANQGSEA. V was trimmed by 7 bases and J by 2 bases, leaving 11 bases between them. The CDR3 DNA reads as TGCAGCGACGCCCGGGTAAACACTGAAGCTTTCTTT. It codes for CSDARVNTEAFF.

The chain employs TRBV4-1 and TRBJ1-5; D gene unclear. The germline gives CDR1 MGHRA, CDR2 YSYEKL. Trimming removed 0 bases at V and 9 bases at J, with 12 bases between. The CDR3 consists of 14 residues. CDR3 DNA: TGCGCCAGCAGCCAAGATCGGGCGGCACGGCCCCAGCATTTT. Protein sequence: CASSQDRAARPQHF.

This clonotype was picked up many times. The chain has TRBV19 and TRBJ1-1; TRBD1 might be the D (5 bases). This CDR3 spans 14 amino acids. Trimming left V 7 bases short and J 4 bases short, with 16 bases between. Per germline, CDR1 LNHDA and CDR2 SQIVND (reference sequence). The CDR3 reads CASTPWGGPTEAFF. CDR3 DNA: TGTGCCAGTACCCCATGGGGGGGACCCACTGAAGCTTTCTTT.

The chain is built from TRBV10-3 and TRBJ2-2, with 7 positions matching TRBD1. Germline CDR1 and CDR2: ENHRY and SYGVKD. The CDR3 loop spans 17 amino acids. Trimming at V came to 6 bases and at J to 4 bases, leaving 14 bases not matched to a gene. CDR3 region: CAIRSTGFGTVTGELFF. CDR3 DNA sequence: TGTGCCATCAGGTCGACAGGGTTCGGGACCGTCACCGGGGAGCTGTTTTTT.

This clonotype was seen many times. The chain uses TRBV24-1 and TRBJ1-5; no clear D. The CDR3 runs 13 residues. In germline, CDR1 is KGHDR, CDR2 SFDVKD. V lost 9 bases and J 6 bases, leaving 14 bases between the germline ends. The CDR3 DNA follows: TGTGCCACCCAAGCAGCTGGAGGTCAGCCCCAGCATTTT. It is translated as CATQAAGGQPQHF.

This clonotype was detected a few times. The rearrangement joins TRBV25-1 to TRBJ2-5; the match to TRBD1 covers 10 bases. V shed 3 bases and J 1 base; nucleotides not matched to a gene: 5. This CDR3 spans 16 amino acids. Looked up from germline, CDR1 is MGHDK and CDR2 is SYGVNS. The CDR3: CASSDRTGGIQETQYF. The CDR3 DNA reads TGTGCCAGCAGTGATCGGACAGGGGGGATCCAAGAGACCCAGTACTTC. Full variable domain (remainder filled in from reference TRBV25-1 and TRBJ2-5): EADIYQTPRYLVIGTGKKITLECSQTMGHDKMYWYQQDPGMELHLIHYSYGVNSTEKGDLSSESTVSRIRTEHFPLTLESARPSHTSQYLCASSDRTGGIQETQYFGPGTRLLVL.

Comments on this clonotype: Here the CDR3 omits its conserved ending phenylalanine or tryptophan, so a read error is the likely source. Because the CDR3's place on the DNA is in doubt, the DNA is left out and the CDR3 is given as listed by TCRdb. CDR3 region: CSAGEANTGELTV. The rearrangement uses TRBV20-1 and TRBJ2-2. Germline V CDR1 and CDR2: DFQATT, SNEGSKA (reference sequence). The CDR3 is 13 amino acids in total, end residues counted.

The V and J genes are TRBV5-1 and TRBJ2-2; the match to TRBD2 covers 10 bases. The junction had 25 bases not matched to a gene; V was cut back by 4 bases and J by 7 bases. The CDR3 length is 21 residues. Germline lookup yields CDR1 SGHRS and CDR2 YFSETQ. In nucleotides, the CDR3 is TGCGCCAGCAGCACCCGCCGACAGGCAATTCGGCTAGCGGGGGTGAACGGGGAGCTGTTTTTT. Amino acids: CASSTRRQAIRLAGVNGELFF.

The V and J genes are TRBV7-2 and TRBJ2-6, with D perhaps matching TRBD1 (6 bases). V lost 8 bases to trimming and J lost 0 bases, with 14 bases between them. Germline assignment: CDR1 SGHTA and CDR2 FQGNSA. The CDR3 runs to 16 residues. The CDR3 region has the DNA TGTGCCAGCTCACCGATACAGGGCTCTGGGGCCAACGTCCTGACTTTC. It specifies CASSPIQGSGANVLTF.

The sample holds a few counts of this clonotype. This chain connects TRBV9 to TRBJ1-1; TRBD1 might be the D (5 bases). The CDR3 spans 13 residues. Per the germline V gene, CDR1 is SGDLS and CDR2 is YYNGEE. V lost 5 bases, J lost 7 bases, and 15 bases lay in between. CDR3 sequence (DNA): TGTGCCAGCAGTTTATATGGGGCTGATGAAGCTTTCTTT. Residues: CASSLYGADEAFF.

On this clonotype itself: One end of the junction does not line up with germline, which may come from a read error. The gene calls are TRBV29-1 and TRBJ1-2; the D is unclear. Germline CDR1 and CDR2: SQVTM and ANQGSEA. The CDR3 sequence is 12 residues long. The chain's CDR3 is CSVERGYYDYTF. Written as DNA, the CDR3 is TGCAGCGTTGAACGCGGGTACTATGACTACACCTTC. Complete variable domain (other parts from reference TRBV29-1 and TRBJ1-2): SAVISQKPSRDICQRGTSLTIQCQVDSQVTMMFWYRQQPGQSLTLIATANQGSEATYESGFVIDKFPISRPNLTFSTLTVSNMSPEDSSIYLCSVERGYYDYTFGSGTRLTVV.

CDR3 in amino acids: CASSQEGSSSGANVLTF. CDR3 DNA sequence: TGTGCCAGCAGCCAAGAGGGGTCGAGCTCTGGGGCCAACGTCCTGACTTTC. This sequence joins TRBV14 and TRBJ2-6; D is unclear. Germline CDR1 is SGHDN and CDR2 is FVKESK. CDR3 length: 17 residues. Trimming removed 0 bases at V and 0 bases at J, with 9 bases between.

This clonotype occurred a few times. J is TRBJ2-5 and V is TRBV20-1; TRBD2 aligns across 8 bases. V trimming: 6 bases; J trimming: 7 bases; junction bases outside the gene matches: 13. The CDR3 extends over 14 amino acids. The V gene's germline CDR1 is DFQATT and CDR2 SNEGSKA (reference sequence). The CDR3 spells CSATRRGESVTQYF. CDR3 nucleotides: TGCAGTGCCACACGGCGGGGGGAGTCAGTGACCCAGTACTTC.

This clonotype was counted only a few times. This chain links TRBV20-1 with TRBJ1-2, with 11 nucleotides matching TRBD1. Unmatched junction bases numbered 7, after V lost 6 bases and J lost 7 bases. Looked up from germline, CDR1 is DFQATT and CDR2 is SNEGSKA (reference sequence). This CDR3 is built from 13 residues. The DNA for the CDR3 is TGCAGTGCAGAAACCGGGACAGGGGGTGGCTACACCTTC. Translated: CSAETGTGGGYTF.

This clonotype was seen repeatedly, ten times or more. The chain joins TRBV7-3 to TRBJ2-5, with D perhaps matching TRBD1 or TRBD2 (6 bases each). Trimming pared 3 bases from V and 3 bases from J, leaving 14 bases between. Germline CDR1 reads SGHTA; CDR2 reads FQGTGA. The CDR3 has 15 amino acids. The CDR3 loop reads CASSLGGGGKETQYF. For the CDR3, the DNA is TGTGCCAGCAGCTTGGGAGGAGGGGGGAAAGAGACCCAGTACTTC.

The CDR3 sequence: CAIQRDGAYEQYF. CDR3 DNA: TGTGCCATCCAGAGGGACGGAGCCTACGAGCAGTACTTC. The V call is TRBV10-3, the J call TRBJ2-7; D is perhaps TRBD1 or TRBD2 (5 bases each). Trimming cost V 8 bases and J 2 bases, with 13 bases left between them. The germline gives CDR1 ENHRY, CDR2 SYGVKD. The CDR3 runs 13 residues.

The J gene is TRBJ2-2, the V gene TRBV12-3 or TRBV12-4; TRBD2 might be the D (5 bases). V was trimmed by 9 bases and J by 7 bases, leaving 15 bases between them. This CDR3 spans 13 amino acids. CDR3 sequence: CASTYRGVGELFF. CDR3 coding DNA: TGTGCCAGTACCTATCGGGGAGTCGGGGAGCTGTTTTTT.

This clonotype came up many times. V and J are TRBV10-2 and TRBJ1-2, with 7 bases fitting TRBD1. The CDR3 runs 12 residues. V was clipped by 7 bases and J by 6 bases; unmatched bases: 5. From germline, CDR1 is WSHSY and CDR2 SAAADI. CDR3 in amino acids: CASTPTGHGYTF. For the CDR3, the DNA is TGCGCCAGCACCCCGACAGGGCATGGCTACACCTTC.

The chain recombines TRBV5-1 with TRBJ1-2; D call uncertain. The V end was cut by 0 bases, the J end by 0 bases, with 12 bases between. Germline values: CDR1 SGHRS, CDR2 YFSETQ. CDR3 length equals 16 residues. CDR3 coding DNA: TGCGCCAGCAGCTTGGTGGGAAGCAGAACTAACTATGGCTACACCTTC. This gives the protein CASSLVGSRTNYGYTF.

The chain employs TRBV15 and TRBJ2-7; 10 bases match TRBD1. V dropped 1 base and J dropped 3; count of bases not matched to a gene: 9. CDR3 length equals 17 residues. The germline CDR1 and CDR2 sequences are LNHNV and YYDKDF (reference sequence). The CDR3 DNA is TGTGCCACCAGCAGAGGGACACCGGGACAGGGGTACTACGAGCAGTACTTC. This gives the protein CATSRGTPGQGYYEQYF. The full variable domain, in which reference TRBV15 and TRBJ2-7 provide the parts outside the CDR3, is DAMVIQNPRYQVTQFGKPVTLSCSQTLNHNVMYWYQQKSSQAPKLLFHYYDKDFNNEADTPDNFQSRRPNTSFCFLDIRSPGLGDTAMYLCATSRGTPGQGYYEQYFGPGTRLTVT.

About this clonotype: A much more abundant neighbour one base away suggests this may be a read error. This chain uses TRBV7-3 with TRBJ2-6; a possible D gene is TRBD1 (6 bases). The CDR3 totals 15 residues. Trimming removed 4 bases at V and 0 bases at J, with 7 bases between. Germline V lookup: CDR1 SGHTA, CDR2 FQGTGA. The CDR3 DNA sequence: TGTGCCAGCAGCTGGACAGCCTCTGGGGCCAACGTCCTGACTTTC. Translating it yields CASSWTASGANVLTF.

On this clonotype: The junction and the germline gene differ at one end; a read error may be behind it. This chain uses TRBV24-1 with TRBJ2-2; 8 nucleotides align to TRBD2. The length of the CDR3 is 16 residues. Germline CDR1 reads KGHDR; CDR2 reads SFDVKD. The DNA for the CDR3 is TGTGCCAGCAGTTTACCAAGCGGGAGTATCACCGGGGAGCTGTTTTTT. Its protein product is CASSLPSGSITGELFF.

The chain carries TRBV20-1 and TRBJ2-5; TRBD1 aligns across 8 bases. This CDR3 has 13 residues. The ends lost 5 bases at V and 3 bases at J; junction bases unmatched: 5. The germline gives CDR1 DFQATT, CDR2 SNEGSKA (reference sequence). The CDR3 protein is CSADADREETQYF. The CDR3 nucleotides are TGCAGTGCTGACGCGGACAGGGAAGAGACCCAGTACTTC.

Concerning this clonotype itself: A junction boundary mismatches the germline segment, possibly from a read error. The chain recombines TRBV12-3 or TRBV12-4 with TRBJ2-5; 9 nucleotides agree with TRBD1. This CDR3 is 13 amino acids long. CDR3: CTSTTDRGETQHF. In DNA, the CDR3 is TGTACCAGCACCACTGACAGGGGGGAGACCCAGCACTTC.

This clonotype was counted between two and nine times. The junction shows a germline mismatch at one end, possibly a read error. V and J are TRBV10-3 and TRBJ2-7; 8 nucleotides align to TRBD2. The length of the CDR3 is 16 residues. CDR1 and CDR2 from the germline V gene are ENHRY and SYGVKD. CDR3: CASSSPLGSSGYEQYF. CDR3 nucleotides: TGTGCCAGCAGTTCGCCCCTCGGGTCTAGCGGGTACGAGCAGTACTTC.

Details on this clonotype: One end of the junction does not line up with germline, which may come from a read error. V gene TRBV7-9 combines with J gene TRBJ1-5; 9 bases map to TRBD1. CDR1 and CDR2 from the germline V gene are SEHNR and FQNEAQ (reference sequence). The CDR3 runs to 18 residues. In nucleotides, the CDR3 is TGCGCCAGCAGCCTGGGACAGGGAGGGGAGTATAGCAATCAGCCCCAGCATTTT. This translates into CASSLGQGGEYSNQPQHF.

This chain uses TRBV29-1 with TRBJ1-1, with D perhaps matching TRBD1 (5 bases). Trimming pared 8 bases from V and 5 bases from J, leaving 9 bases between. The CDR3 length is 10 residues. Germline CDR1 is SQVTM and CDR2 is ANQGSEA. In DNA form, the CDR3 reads TGCAGCCCTGAGGGGACTGAAGCTTTCTTT. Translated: CSPEGTEAFF.